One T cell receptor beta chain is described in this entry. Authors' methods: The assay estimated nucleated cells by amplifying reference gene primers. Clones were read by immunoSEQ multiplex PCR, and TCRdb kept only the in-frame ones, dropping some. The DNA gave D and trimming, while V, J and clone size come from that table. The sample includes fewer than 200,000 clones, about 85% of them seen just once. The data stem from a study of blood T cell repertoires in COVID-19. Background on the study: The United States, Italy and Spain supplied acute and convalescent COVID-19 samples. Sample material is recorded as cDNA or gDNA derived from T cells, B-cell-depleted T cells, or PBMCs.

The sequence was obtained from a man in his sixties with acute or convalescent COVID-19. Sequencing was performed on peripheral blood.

This CDR3 is CASSYRGPSYRGGETQYF. In nucleotides, the CDR3 is TGTGCCAGCAGCTACAGAGGGCCTTCTTACAGGGGAGGCGAGACCCAGTACTTC. The chain uses TRBV11-2 and TRBJ2-5; possible D gene TRBD1, 7 bases. Trimming pared 4 bases from V and 5 bases from J, leaving 26 bases between. Germline CDR1 and CDR2: SGHAT and FQNNGV. The CDR3 consists of 18 residues.